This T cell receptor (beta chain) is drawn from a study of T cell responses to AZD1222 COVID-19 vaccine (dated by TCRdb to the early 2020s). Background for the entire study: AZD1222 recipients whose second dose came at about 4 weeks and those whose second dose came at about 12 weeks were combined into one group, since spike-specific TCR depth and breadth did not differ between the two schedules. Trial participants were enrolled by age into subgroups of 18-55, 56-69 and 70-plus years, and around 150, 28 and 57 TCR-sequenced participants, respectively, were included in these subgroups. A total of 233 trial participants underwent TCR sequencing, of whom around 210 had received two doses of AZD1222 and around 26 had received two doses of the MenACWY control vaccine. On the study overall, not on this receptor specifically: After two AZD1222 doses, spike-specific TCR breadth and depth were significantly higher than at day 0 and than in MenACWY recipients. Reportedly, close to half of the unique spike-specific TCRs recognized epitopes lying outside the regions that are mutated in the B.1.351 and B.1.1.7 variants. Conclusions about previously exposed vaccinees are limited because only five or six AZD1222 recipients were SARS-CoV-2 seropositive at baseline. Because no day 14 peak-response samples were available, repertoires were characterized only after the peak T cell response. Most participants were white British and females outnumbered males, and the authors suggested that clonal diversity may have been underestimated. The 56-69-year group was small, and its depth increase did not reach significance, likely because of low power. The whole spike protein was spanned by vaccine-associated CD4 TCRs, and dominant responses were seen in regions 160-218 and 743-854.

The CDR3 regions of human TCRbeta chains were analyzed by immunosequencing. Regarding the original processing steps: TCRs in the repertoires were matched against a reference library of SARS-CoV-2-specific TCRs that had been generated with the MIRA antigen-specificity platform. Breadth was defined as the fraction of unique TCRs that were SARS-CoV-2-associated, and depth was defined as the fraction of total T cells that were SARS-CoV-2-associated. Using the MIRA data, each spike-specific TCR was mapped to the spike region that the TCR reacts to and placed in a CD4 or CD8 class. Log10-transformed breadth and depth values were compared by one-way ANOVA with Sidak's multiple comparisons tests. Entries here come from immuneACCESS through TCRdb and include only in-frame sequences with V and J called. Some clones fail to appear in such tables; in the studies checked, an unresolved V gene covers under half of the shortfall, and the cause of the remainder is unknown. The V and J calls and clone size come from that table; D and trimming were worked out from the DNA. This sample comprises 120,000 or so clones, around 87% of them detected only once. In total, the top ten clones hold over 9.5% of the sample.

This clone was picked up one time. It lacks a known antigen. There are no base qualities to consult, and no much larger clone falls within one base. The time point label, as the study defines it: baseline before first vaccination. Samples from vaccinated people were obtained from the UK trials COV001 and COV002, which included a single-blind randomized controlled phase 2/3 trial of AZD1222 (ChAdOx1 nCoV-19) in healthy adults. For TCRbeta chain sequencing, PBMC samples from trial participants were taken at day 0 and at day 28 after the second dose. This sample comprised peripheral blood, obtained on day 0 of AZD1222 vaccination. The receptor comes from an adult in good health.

The CDR3 region has the sequence CASSGRPSYEQYF. Here is the DNA: TGTGCCAGCAGTGGCCGGCCATCCTACGAGCAGTACTTC. This sequence uses TRBV27 and TRBJ2-7; the D gene assignment is ambiguous. A distance of 9 bases separates the germline ends of V and J, which lose 5 bases and 1 base respectively. Its CDR3 holds 13 amino acids, cysteine through phenylalanine. The retained sequence is limited to the CDR3, 39 bases, with the frame set at the first base. The germline V gene (reference sequence) supplies CDR1 MNHEY and CDR2 SMNVEV.